This T cell receptor beta chain was profiled in a study of shared clonotypes between healthy human individuals. The overall study: Per donor, CD8 memory used one plate, CD8 naive used two, CD4 memory used three and CD4 naive used three.

Study outcomes and limitations: Researchers sampled blood only, noting tissue repertoires likely differ.

For this clone: The antigen remains undetermined.

CDR3 length equals 12 residues. Trimming left V 6 bases short and J 5 bases short, with 10 bases between. Germline loops: CDR1 SGHDN, CDR2 FVKESK. The repertoire was sequenced with immunoSEQ multiplex PCR; TCRdb's copy has only in-frame clones and lacks some. This table has 1.6 million or so clones, 97% to 99% appearing once. Sequencing used naive CD4+ T cells sorted from blood. As for subset: CD45RA+ positively selected. This TCR was sampled from a man aged 30-40 years in good health. J is TRBJ1-2 and V is TRBV14; no clear D gene. CDR3 DNA: TGTGCCAGCAGAGGCCAGACTTATGGCTACACCTTC. This codes for CASRGQTYGYTF.